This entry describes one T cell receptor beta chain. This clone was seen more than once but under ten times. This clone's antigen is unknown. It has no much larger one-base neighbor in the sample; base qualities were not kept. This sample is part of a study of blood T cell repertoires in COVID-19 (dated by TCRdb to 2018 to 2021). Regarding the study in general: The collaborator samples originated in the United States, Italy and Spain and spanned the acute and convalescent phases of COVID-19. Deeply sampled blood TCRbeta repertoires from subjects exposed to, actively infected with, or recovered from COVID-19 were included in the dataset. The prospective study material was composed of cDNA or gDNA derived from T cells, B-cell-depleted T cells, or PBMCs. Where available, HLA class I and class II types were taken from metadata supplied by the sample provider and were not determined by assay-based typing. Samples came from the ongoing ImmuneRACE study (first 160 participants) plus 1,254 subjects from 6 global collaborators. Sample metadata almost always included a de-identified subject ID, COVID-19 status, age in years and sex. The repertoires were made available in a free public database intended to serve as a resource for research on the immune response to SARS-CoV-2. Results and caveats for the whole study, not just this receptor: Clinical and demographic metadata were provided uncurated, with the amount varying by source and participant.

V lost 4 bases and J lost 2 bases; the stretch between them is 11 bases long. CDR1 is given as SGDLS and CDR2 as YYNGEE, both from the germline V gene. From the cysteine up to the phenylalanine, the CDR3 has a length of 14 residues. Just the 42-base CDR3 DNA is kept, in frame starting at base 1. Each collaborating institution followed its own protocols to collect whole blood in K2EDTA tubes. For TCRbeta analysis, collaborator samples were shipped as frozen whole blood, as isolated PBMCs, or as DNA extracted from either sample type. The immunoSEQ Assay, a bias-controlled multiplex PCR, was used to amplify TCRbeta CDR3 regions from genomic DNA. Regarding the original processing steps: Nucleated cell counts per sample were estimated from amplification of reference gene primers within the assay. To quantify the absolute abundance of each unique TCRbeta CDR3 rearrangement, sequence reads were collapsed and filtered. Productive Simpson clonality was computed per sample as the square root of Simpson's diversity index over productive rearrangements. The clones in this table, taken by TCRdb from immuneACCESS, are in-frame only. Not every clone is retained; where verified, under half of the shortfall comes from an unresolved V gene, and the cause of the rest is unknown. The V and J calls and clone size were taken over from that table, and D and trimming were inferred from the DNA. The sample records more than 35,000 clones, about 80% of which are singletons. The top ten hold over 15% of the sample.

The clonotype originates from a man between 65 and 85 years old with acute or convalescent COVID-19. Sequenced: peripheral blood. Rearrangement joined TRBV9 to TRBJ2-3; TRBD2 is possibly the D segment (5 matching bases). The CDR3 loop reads CASSSSPPTDTQYF. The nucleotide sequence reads TGTGCCAGCAGCTCTAGCCCACCCACAGATACGCAGTATTTT.